Reported below is one TCR beta chain. No antigen is known for it. These data originate in a study of Ad26.COV2.S vaccination and SARS-CoV-2 variants. General study results and limits: A substantial breadth of spike-specific CD8+ and CD4+ T cell responses after vaccination has been reported. Individuals receiving vaccine had higher spike-specific TCR breadth than placebo recipients did. The study found similar non-spike TCR breadth in vaccine and placebo recipients.

The method was immunoSEQ multiplex PCR; TCRdb's version includes in-frame clones alone and lacks a portion of them. This sample has 300,000 to 400,000 clones, with about 91% found just once. This sequence was found in a human donor who had recovered from COVID-19. This material consisted of peripheral blood, taken after recovery from COVID-19.

The CDR3 protein is CASSPEGGPQTQYF. The CDR3 bases are TGTGCCAGCAGCCCGGAGGGGGGGCCGCAGACCCAGTACTTC. The chain combines TRBV7-2 with TRBJ2-5; D perhaps matches TRBD2 (7 bases). The germline gives CDR1 SGHTA, CDR2 FQGNSA. Between the trimmed V and J ends, which lost 5 bases and 6 bases, there was a span of 16 bases. The length of the CDR3 is 14 residues.